This entry describes one T cell receptor (beta chain). Its antigen is as yet unknown. 13 Jbeta primers and 60 Vbeta primers were used for the PCR. Assay used: immunoSEQ multiplex PCR; TCRdb lists only in-frame clones, some missing. The table includes 100,000 to 150,000 clones, about 79% detected once. The data stem from a study of cytomegalovirus exposure and HLA in healthy donors. Overall study: Unique TCR beta sequences numbering about 100 million came from approximately 180 million T cells in an earlier analysis. Early on, a data release was issued that held approximately 92 million unique TCRs from HLA-typed donors.

The ends were cut back, 5 bases at V and 4 bases at J, with 18 bases in the middle. Germline V gene sequence: CDR1 SGHAT, CDR2 FQNNGV. The CDR3 covers 15 residues. Points from the study as a whole: Reported performance of the classifier showed diagnosis of cytomegalovirus status with high specificity and sensitivity. By HLA locus, TCR association rates varied in a later analysis, with DRB1 showing the most and HLA-C the fewest.

The chain is built from TRBV11-2 and TRBJ2-7, with D perhaps matching TRBD2 (6 bases). The sequence was collected from a woman aged 50 to 60 in good health and CMV-seronegative. Sequencing was carried out using PBMCs. The CDR3 region is CASSHVGGKGYEQYF. The CDR3 DNA reads TGTGCCAGCAGCCACGTGGGGGGAAAGGGATACGAGCAGTACTTC. Filled out from reference TRBV11-2 and TRBJ2-7, the complete variable domain reads EAGVAQSPRYKIIEKRQSVAFWCNPISGHATLYWYQQILGQGPKLLIQFQNNGVVDDSQLPKDRFSAERLKGVDSTLKIQPAKLEDSAVYLCASSHVGGKGYEQYFGPGTRLTVT.